Listed here is a single T cell receptor (beta chain). There is no known antigen for this receptor. Base qualities are not provided; no much larger clone lies one nucleotide away. From a lookup of the germline V gene (reference sequence), CDR1 and CDR2 are LNHDA and SQIVND. From the cysteine up to the phenylalanine, the CDR3 has a length of 14 residues. The CDR3 DNA has 42 bases and is translated from base 1. The V end loses 4 bases and the J end loses 3 bases, and a stretch of 10 bases separates them. This entry is derived from a study of Ad26.COV2.S vaccination and SARS-CoV-2 variants (dated by TCRdb to the early 2020s). Background on the whole study: Donors in the vaccine arm were drawn from COV1001, a phase I-IIa trial of Ad26.COV2.S in healthy adults that was multicentre, randomized, double-blind and placebo-controlled. Ad26.COV2.S was administered intramuscularly at a dose of 5x10^10 or 1x10^11 viral particles, either as one shot or as two shots given 56 days apart. The specificity and breadth of SARS-CoV-2-reactive T cell receptors after Ad26.COV2.S vaccination were assessed by TCRbeta repertoire sequencing. The TCR-sequenced set comprised about 30 samples: some 20 Ad26.COV2.S vaccine recipients, 5 placebo recipients and 8 SARS-CoV-2 convalescent individuals. Trial participants were randomized into five groups of five, in which low-dose or high-dose Ad26.COV2.S was given once or twice, or placebo was given on both occasions. Throughout the experiments and outcome assessment, investigators stayed blinded to trial group allocation.

The treatment or condition label of this sample denotes: 15 to 20 received Ad26.COV2.S at low or high dose, single or two shots; roughly five received placebo; per-sample allocation not given. For vaccine and placebo recipients, the sequenced repertoires came from samples collected on day 63 after the first injection. Cohort 1b enrolled around 23 adults aged 18-55 years at a single site in Boston, USA, between 29 July and 7 August 2020. Ad26.COV2.S was a replication-incompetent adenovirus type 26 vector that expressed a prefusion-stabilized SARS-CoV-2 spike protein derived from the original Wuhan strain. Overall study results and their limits: Ad26.COV2.S recipients had higher spike-specific TCR breadth than placebo recipients (P = 0.0014). After vaccination, spike-specific CD8+ and CD4+ T cell responses were reported to show substantial breadth. Vaccine and placebo recipients had similar non-spike TCR breadth, a finding consistent with the vaccine containing only spike. The authors noted that total T cell responses may have been underestimated by the TCR breadth and depth analyses. The study was not powered to compare responses between vaccine doses or regimens.

The immunoSEQ Assay was used to sequence TCRbeta CDR3 regions. After extraction, genomic DNA underwent amplification by bias-controlled multiplex PCR, followed by high-throughput sequencing. The original methods were these. Collapsing and filtering of sequences were performed to quantify the absolute abundance of each unique TCRbeta CDR3 region. T cell fraction was estimated by normalization of TCRbeta template counts to usable DNA, with usable DNA being measured through amplification of reference genes present in all nucleated cells. Repertoire TCRs were annotated as SARS-CoV-2-specific by exact matching of V gene, CDR3 amino acid sequence and J gene to a known reactive TCR set. The reference SARS-CoV-2 TCR set was obtained from MIRA and was filtered for enrichment in COVID-19-positive ImmuneCODE repertoires, whereby public or cross-reactive TCRs were removed. Drawing on the MIRA antigens, annotated TCRs were analysed further at the level of specific ORF or position within ORF. Breadth was defined as annotated unique rearrangements over total unique productive rearrangements; depth was the summed frequency of those rearrangements. Two-sided Wilcoxon rank-sum tests were applied when comparing TCR breadth between groups. The table comes from immuneACCESS by way of TCRdb, which keeps in-frame sequences with V and J called. Part of the clones is missing from these tables; in studies checked, under half for an unresolved V gene and the rest for unknown reasons. V and J calls and clone size are those listed in that table; D and trimming were worked out from the DNA. In this sample the table shows hundreds of thousands of clones, 89% of which occur a single time. The ten top clones hold around 2.6% of the sample.

This receptor was obtained from a person aged 18 to 65 who received the Ad26.COV2.S COVID-19 vaccine or a placebo. This sample comprised peripheral blood, obtained in a trial of Ad26.COV2.S vaccine versus placebo. Recombination joined TRBV19 with TRBJ1-3; no D gene call is confident. The nucleotide sequence reads as follows: TGTGCCAGTAGTAGGACTCGGGGTGGAAACACCATATATTTT. This translates into CASSRTRGGNTIYF.